This T cell receptor (beta chain) comes out of a study of blood T cells in healthy people across ages. The germline V gene has CDR1 SQVTM and CDR2 ANQGSEA. V trimming: 6 bases; J trimming: 0 bases; junction bases outside the gene matches: 10. The CDR3 is made up of 15 amino acids. Study-wide results and limits: Fewer expanded clones and more diversity marked long-lived versus aged donors.

Turning to this clonotype: Antigen unknown.

A J-beta primer mix and a sample-barcoded 5' primer were used in a second PCR of about 7 to 11 cycles. In TCRdb, the 5' RACE reads were re-called with MiXCR into one record per CDR3 protein. In the table there are some 760,000 distinct CDR3 sequences, 25% of which are singletons. These data were likewise used in another study, on T cells of mothers and their children. That source notes: Sequencing got over 9 million TCR beta CDR3 reads from each mother and some 3 million from each child. Thymic selection molds TCR recombination products alike in related and unrelated pairs.

The chain couples TRBV29-1 to TRBJ1-1; 7 nucleotides line up with TRBD1. Sequenced: blood. The sequence was collected from a boy aged 5 to 17 in good health. Written as DNA, the CDR3 is TGCAGCGTGTGGACAGGCTTAGAGGTGAACACTGAAGCTTTCTTT. Amino acid sequence: CSVWTGLEVNTEAFF. Filled out from reference TRBV29-1 and TRBJ1-1, the complete variable domain reads SAVISQKPSRDICQRGTSLTIQCQVDSQVTMMFWYRQQPGQSLTLIATANQGSEATYESGFVIDKFPISRPNLTFSTLTVSNMSPEDSSIYLCSVWTGLEVNTEAFFGQGTRLTVV.